This TCR beta chain stems from a study of blood T cell repertoires in COVID-19. CDR1 and CDR2 (germline): LGHDT, YNNKEL (reference sequence). Trimming pared 1 base from V and 6 bases from J, leaving 7 bases between. This CDR3 is built from 13 residues. Assay used: immunoSEQ multiplex PCR; TCRdb lists only in-frame clones, some missing. The repertoire includes around 270,000 clones, over 70% of them detected once, and 2.5% to 3.5% sits in the top ten. Specimen: PBMCs or T cells enriched from blood (not recorded which). This sequence joins TRBV3-1 (or the pseudogene TRBV3-2) and TRBJ2-1, with unresolved D. The sequence was obtained from a woman aged 40-49 years who had been exposed to COVID-19. The CDR3 DNA follows: TGTGCCAGCAGCCAAGGTTTATTCAATGAGCAGTTCTTC. Residues: CASSQGLFNEQFF.